These 8 T cell receptor beta chains share one sample of origin, sequenced in a study of shared clonotypes between healthy human individuals. The repertoire was sequenced with immunoSEQ multiplex PCR; TCRdb's copy has only in-frame clones and lacks some. Among roughly 700,000 clones listed, roughly 70% were seen once. Sample: memory CD4+ T cells sorted from blood. Subset indicated: CD45RA-negative fraction. The receptors stem from a woman aged 30 to 39 in good health.

The chain recombines TRBV2 with TRBJ2-2; 8 nucleotides line up with TRBD2. The CDR3 is 14 amino acids. Trimming removed 6 bases from V and 5 bases from J; junction bases left unmatched: 5. CDR1 is SNHLY, CDR2 FYNNEI, per germline. The CDR3 protein is CASRELAATGELFF. CDR3 nucleotide sequence: TGTGCCAGCAGGGAACTAGCGGCAACCGGGGAGCTGTTTTTT.

Only a few counts were recorded for this clone. For the CDR3, the DNA is TGTGCCAGCAGCTCCCGCGGTGCTTGGTCCAATGAGCAGTTCTTC. It translates to CASSSRGAWSNEQFF. The chain couples TRBV11-2 to TRBJ2-1; D call uncertain. The germline gives CDR1 SGHAT, CDR2 FQNNGV. Trimming cost V 4 bases and J 6 bases, with 16 bases left between them. The CDR3 covers 15 residues.

V is TRBV2 and J is TRBJ2-7; D remains ambiguous. V lost 8 bases to trimming and J lost 1 base, with 9 bases between them. Germline V CDR1 and CDR2: SNHLY, FYNNEI. CDR3 length: 12 residues. The CDR3 here is CASVTVSYEQYF. In DNA form, the CDR3 reads TGTGCCAGCGTCACAGTTTCCTACGAGCAGTACTTC.

This chain links TRBV9 with TRBJ1-2, with D tentatively TRBD1 (5 bases). Germline-derived CDR1 and CDR2 are SGDLS and YYNGEE. The V end lost 3 bases, the J end lost 9 bases, and 24 bases lay between the germline ends. CDR3 size: 16 residues. CDR3 coding DNA: TGTGCCAGCAGCGGGTCCGCCGACAGCGCTCTAGGGCGCTACACCTTC. Protein product: CASSGSADSALGRYTF. Complete variable domain (other parts from reference TRBV9 and TRBJ1-2): DSGVTQTPKHLITATGQRVTLRCSPRSGDLSVYWYQQSLDQGLQFLIQYYNGEERAKGNILERFSAQQFPDLHSELNLSSLELGDSALYFCASSGSADSALGRYTFGSGTRLTVV.

The rearrangement links TRBV2 to TRBJ1-2, with TRBD1 matching 10 bases. Germline values: CDR1 SNHLY, CDR2 FYNNEI. CDR3 size: 15 residues. Trimming at V came to 4 bases and at J to 4 bases, leaving 6 bases not matched to a gene. The CDR3 loop is CASSVDRGRRYGYTF. CDR3 sequence (DNA): TGTGCCAGCAGTGTTGACAGGGGGCGACGCTATGGCTACACCTTC. The full variable domain, rest sourced from reference TRBV2 and TRBJ1-2, is EPEVTQTPSHQVTQMGQEVILRCVPISNHLYFYWYRQILGQKVEFLVSFYNNEISEKSEIFDDQFSVERPDGSNFTLKIRSTKLEDSAMYFCASSVDRGRRYGYTFGSGTRLTVV.

This chain connects TRBV19 to TRBJ1-2, with 8 bases fitting TRBD1. The CDR3 sequence is 15 residues long. Trimming at V came to 1 base and at J to 1 base, leaving 2 bases not matched to a gene. Looked up from germline, CDR1 is LNHDA and CDR2 is SQIVND (reference sequence). The CDR3 protein is CASSIGDRINYGYTF. DNA of the CDR3: TGTGCCAGTAGTATAGGGGACAGGATTAACTATGGCTACACCTTC.

This chain uses TRBV7-8 with TRBJ1-3; weak D call: TRBD1 (5 bases). Trimming cost V 5 bases and J 3 bases, with 17 bases left between them. Germline loops: CDR1 SGHVS, CDR2 FQNEAQ. CDR3 length: 16 residues. The CDR3 DNA reads as TGTGCCAGCAGCGCGCGAGGGGAGGTTTATGGAAACACCATATATTTT. It is translated as CASSARGEVYGNTIYF.

The chain couples TRBV7-7 to TRBJ2-3; 7 nucleotides line up with TRBD2. Germline assignment: CDR1 SSHAT and CDR2 FNYEAQ (reference sequence). CDR3 length: 15 residues. Trimming at V came to 1 base and at J to 4 bases, leaving 5 bases not matched to a gene. In DNA, the CDR3 is TGTGCCAGCAGCTTAGTTGCGGGAGTTCCAGATACGCAGTATTTT. Translated: CASSLVAGVPDTQYF.